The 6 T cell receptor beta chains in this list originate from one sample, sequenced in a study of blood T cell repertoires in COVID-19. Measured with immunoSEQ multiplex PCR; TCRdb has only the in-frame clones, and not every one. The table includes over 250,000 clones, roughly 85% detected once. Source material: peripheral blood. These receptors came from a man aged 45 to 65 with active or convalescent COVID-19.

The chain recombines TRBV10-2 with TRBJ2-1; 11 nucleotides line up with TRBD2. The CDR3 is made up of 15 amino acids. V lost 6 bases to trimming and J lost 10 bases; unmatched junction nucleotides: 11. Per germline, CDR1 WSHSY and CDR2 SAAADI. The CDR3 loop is CASRPNTSGSTEQFF. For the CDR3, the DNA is TGCGCCAGCAGGCCCAATACTAGCGGGAGCACAGAGCAGTTCTTC.

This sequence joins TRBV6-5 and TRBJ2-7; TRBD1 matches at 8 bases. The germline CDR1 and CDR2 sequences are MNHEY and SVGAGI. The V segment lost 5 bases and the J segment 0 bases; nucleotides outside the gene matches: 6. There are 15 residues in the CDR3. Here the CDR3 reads CASSRDRRPSYEQYF. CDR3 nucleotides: TGTGCCAGCAGTCGGGACAGGAGGCCCTCCTACGAGCAGTACTTC.

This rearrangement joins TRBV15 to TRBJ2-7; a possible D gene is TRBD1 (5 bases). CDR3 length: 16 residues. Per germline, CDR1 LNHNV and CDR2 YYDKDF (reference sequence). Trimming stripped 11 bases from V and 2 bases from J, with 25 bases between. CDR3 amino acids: CAATRVTGTTTYEQYF. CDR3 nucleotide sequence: TGTGCCGCCACCAGGGTAACCGGAACTACCACCTACGAGCAGTACTTC.

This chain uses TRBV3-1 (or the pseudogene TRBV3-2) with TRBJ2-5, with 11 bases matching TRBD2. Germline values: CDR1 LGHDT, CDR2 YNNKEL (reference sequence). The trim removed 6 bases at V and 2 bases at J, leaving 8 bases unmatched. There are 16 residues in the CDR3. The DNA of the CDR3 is TGTGCCAGCAGGAGACTAGCGGGATCGCGGCAAGAGACCCAGTACTTC. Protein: CASRRLAGSRQETQYF.

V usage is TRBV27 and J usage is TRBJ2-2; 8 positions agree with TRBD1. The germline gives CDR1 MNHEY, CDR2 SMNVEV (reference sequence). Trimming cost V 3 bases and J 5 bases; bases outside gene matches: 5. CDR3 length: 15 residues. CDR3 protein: CASSFEQGATGELFF. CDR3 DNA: TGTGCCAGCAGTTTCGAGCAGGGGGCTACCGGGGAGCTGTTTTTT.

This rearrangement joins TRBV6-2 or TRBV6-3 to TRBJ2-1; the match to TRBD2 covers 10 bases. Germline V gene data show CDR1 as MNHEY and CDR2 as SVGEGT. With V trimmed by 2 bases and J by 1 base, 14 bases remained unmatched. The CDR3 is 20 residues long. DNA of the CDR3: TGTGCCAGCAGTTACACAAAAGGGCTAGCGGGAGCCCAATCCTACAATGAGCAGTTCTTC. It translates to CASSYTKGLAGAQSYNEQFF.